Below are 20 T cell receptor beta chains sequenced from a single sample in a study of blood T cell repertoires in COVID-19. Profiled with immunoSEQ multiplex PCR; TCRdb holds only in-frame clones, not every one. The sample gives about 200,000 clones, 70% to 85% of which show up once; less than 15% is in the top ten. The sequenced sample was peripheral blood. The receptors shown here come from a human donor in a cohort sampled during active COVID-19.

The chain links TRBV10-3 to TRBJ1-6; maybe TRBD1 (5 bases). The CDR3 has 15 amino acids. The germline CDR1 and CDR2 sequences are ENHRY and SYGVKD. Deletions cut 0 bases from V and 9 bases from J, with 12 bases between. The CDR3 is CAISESQGSISPLHF. In DNA, the CDR3 is TGTGCCATCAGTGAGTCCCAGGGATCTATTTCACCCCTCCACTTT.

The chain recombines TRBV9 with TRBJ1-5; the match to TRBD1 covers 8 bases. J lost 0 bases, V lost 3 bases, and 2 bases had no gene match. The germline V gene has CDR1 SGDLS and CDR2 YYNGEE. This CDR3 is 15 amino acids long. CDR3 DNA sequence: TGTGCCAGCAGCGAGGGACAGGCTAGCAATCAGCCCCAGCATTTT. Encoded protein: CASSEGQASNQPQHF. Combining the CDR3 with reference TRBV9 and TRBJ1-5 gives the whole variable domain DSGVTQTPKHLITATGQRVTLRCSPRSGDLSVYWYQQSLDQGLQFLIQYYNGEERAKGNILERFSAQQFPDLHSELNLSSLELGDSALYFCASSEGQASNQPQHFGDGTRLSIL.

This clone was observed a handful of times. V usage is TRBV11-3 and J usage is TRBJ2-2, with 8 bases identical to TRBD1. This CDR3 region has 18 residues. V lost 2 bases to trimming and J lost 2 bases; unmatched junction nucleotides: 10. Germline V gene lookup returns CDR1 SGHNT and CDR2 YENEEA. CDR3 nucleotide sequence: TGTGCCAGCAGCTTAAACGGCCTCGGACAGGGCAACACCGGGGAGCTGTTTTTT. Its protein product is CASSLNGLGQGNTGELFF.

This chain uses TRBV28 with TRBJ1-1; D not certain. CDR3 size: 13 residues. V gave up 2 bases and J gave up 3 bases, with 7 bases separating them. Germline V gene lookup returns CDR1 MDHEN and CDR2 SYDVKM. The CDR3 is CASSLQTYTEAFF. CDR3 bases: TGTGCCAGCAGTTTACAGACTTACACTGAAGCTTTCTTT.

This clone was observed a single time. This chain links TRBV11-2 with TRBJ1-1; perhaps TRBD1 as D (6 bases). The CDR3 is 15 amino acids. V was clipped by 4 bases and J by 2 bases, with 14 bases between them. CDR1 is SGHAT and CDR2 is FQNNGV in the germline V gene. CDR3 DNA: TGTGCCAGCAGCTCCTTACAGGGTGGAAACACTGAAGCTTTCTTT. Translating it yields CASSSLQGGNTEAFF.

The chain links TRBV7-9 to TRBJ2-3; TRBD1 matches 8 bases. The ends lost 5 bases at V and 3 bases at J; junction bases unmatched: 4. CDR3 length equals 14 residues. From germline, CDR1 is SEHNR and CDR2 FQNEAQ (reference sequence). CDR3 residues: CASSRQGSTDTQYF. In nucleotides, the CDR3 is TGTGCCAGCAGCCGACAGGGGTCAACAGATACGCAGTATTTT.

V usage is TRBV6-5 and J usage is TRBJ2-7, with D hard to call. CDR1 and CDR2 from the germline V gene are MNHEY and SVGAGI. Trimming removed 2 bases from V and 7 bases from J, with 12 bases in between. The CDR3 runs to 13 residues. This CDR3 is CASSYLYGWEQYF. CDR3 coding DNA: TGTGCCAGCAGTTACCTCTACGGGTGGGAGCAGTACTTC.

This chain uses TRBV4-2 with TRBJ2-1; 9 nucleotides agree with TRBD2. CDR3 length: 16 residues. Germline-derived CDR1 and CDR2 are LGHNA and YNFKEQ. J lost 4 bases, V lost 0 bases, and 4 bases had no gene match. CDR3 residues: CASSQEVTSGYNEQFF. As DNA, the CDR3 is TGTGCCAGCAGCCAAGAAGTGACTAGCGGATACAATGAGCAGTTCTTC.

The chain carries TRBV10-3 and TRBJ1-5, with no clear D. In germline, CDR1 is ENHRY, CDR2 SYGVKD. This CDR3 has 13 residues. V was shortened by 5 bases and J by 0 bases, with 5 bases between the two germline ends. The CDR3 region has the DNA TGTGCCATCAGTCGGGATAGCAATCAGCCCCAGCATTTT. Its protein is CAISRDSNQPQHF.

This chain uses TRBV2 with TRBJ2-3, with a tentative D call TRBD1 (6 bases). The germline V gene encodes CDR1 SNHLY and CDR2 FYNNEI. CDR3 length equals 15 residues. Trimming took off 6 bases at V and 4 bases at J, with 17 bases between the two ends. CDR3 protein: CASSDTGRRSDTQYF. CDR3 DNA sequence: TGTGCCAGCAGCGATACAGGGAGAAGATCAGATACGCAGTATTTT.

The chain carries TRBV28 and TRBJ1-5; D is perhaps TRBD1 (6 bases). CDR1 and CDR2 (germline): MDHEN, SYDVKM. The CDR3 is made up of 16 amino acids. Trimming took 6 bases from V and 4 from J, leaving 19 bases between them. DNA of the CDR3: TGTGCCAGCAGCCCGACGGGACAAAATATTAATCAGCCCCAGCATTTT. Its protein is CASSPTGQNINQPQHF.

CDR3 in DNA: TGTGCCAGCAGACAGGGCCTGGGGGGCTACACCTTC. This codes for CASRQGLGGYTF. The J gene is TRBJ1-2, the V gene TRBV2; maybe TRBD1 (6 bases). The germline gives CDR1 SNHLY, CDR2 FYNNEI. This CDR3 spans 12 amino acids. V lost 6 bases and J lost 8, with 13 bases in between.

In the case of this clone: Other DNA sequences within the sample encode an identical CDR3. The chain employs TRBV2 and TRBJ1-5; D is possibly TRBD1 (5 bases). V lost 5 bases and J 0 bases, leaving 8 bases between the germline ends. This CDR3 contains 14 residues. Germline V gives CDR1 SNHLY, CDR2 FYNNEI. The CDR3 loop is CASSRQTSNQPQHF. The CDR3 DNA is TGTGCCAGCAGTAGACAGACTAGCAATCAGCCCCAGCATTTT.

The V gene is TRBV11-1, the J gene TRBJ2-7; 7 nucleotides match TRBD2. From germline, CDR1 is SGHAT and CDR2 FQDESV (reference sequence). The CDR3 is 14 amino acids. V lost 1 base and J lost 3; bases outside the gene matches: 3. The CDR3: CASSLGAGDYEQYF. The CDR3 DNA reads as TGTGCCAGCAGCTTAGGGGCGGGGGACTACGAGCAGTACTTC.

This chain connects TRBV29-1 to TRBJ1-2, with D possibly being TRBD1 (5 bases). The CDR3 spans 15 residues. Trimming took off 2 bases at V and 4 bases at J, with 17 bases between the two ends. Germline CDR1 reads SQVTM; CDR2 reads ANQGSEA. CDR3 sequence reads: CSVELGSGILYGYTF. The CDR3 bases are TGCAGCGTTGAATTAGGGTCAGGGATTCTCTATGGCTACACCTTC.

The rearrangement links TRBV28 to TRBJ2-1; tentatively, D is TRBD2 (6 bases). Between the trimmed V and J ends, which lost 5 bases and 0 bases, there was a span of 11 bases. The length of the CDR3 is 15 residues. Germline CDR1 MDHEN, CDR2 SYDVKM. This CDR3 reads CASSAGTSSYNEQFF. The DNA of the CDR3 is TGTGCCAGCAGTGCGGGAACTAGCTCCTACAATGAGCAGTTCTTC.

V and J are TRBV6-6 and TRBJ2-2, with 8 nucleotides matching TRBD1. The CDR3 contains 15 residues. From germline, CDR1 is MNHNY and CDR2 SVGAGI (reference sequence). Trimming took 4 bases from V and 7 from J; bases not matched to a gene: 8. CDR3 loop: CASSSRDRLSGELFF. DNA for the CDR3: TGTGCCAGCAGTTCCCGGGACAGGCTAAGCGGGGAGCTGTTTTTT.

This clone was seen a single time. V usage is TRBV27 and J usage is TRBJ2-1, with 9 bases lining up with TRBD1. Germline CDR1 MNHEY, CDR2 SMNVEV (reference sequence). J lost 2 bases, V lost 6 bases, and 5 bases had no gene match. The CDR3 loop spans 15 amino acids. The CDR3 reads CASRRDRDAYNEQFF. The CDR3 nucleotides read TGTGCCAGCAGAAGGGACAGGGACGCCTACAATGAGCAGTTCTTC.

V usage is TRBV19 and J usage is TRBJ2-1; a possible D gene is TRBD2 (7 bases). V was cut by 1 base and J by 6 bases, with 13 bases left in between. The CDR3 spans 15 residues. In germline, CDR1 is LNHDA, CDR2 SQIVND (reference sequence). The DNA of the CDR3 is TGTGCCAGTAGTATAGTGAGGGGGGGACCCAATGAGCAGTTCTTC. It yields the protein CASSIVRGGPNEQFF.

This sequence joins TRBV5-5 and TRBJ1-4; 7 nucleotides align to TRBD1. The CDR3 sequence is 14 residues long. Germline V gene data show CDR1 as SGHKS and CDR2 as YYEKEE (reference sequence). Trimming cost V 4 bases and J 3 bases; bases outside gene matches: 3. The CDR3 DNA follows: TGTGCCAGCAGCGTGACAGGGTCTAATGAAAAACTGTTTTTT. This gives the protein CASSVTGSNEKLFF.